This T cell receptor beta chain emerged from a study of cytomegalovirus exposure and HLA in healthy donors. Study-level findings and limits: Analyzed later, most CMV-associated TCR beta chains appeared HLA-restricted.

Primers for the PCR totalled 60 Vbeta and 13 Jbeta. TCRdb's table, derived via immunoSEQ multiplex PCR, lists solely in-frame clones and lacks some. Among about 140,000 clones, around 82% were seen once, and the ten largest hold 6.5% to 7%. Turning to this clone: The antigen remains undetermined.

Germline V lookup: CDR1 SEHNR, CDR2 FQNEAQ (reference sequence). The CDR3 extends over 17 amino acids. J lost 1 base, V lost 7 bases, and 15 bases had no gene match. The TCR comes from a middle-aged man in good health and CMV-seropositive. Sequencing was done on a sample of PBMCs. The V and J genes are TRBV7-9 and TRBJ1-2; 7 bases fit TRBD1. The chain's CDR3 is CASNPVDTGVFNYGYTF. CDR3 nucleotides: TGTGCCAGCAACCCGGTCGACACAGGGGTCTTTAACTATGGCTACACCTTC.